This T cell receptor (beta chain) comes out of a study of T cell responses to AZD1222 COVID-19 vaccine. This table comes from immunoSEQ multiplex PCR, and its TCRdb copy is limited to in-frame clones, with some not included. This sample has 250,000 to 300,000 clones, with 90% to 95% found just once. Regarding this clone: What it recognizes is unknown.

Points from the study as a whole: Among the donors, most were white British and more were female, and clonal diversity was possibly underestimated. No repertoire was sampled before or during the peak T cell response, only after it.

The ends were cut back, 5 bases at V and 2 bases at J, with 11 bases in the middle. This CDR3 is 15 amino acids long. Germline V gives CDR1 SGHRS, CDR2 YFSETQ. The sequence was collected from an adult who received the AZD1222 COVID-19 vaccine. This chain uses TRBV5-1 with TRBJ2-6; possible D gene TRBD1, 6 bases. The material sequenced was peripheral blood, taken 28 days after the second AZD1222 dose. CDR3 bases: TGCGCCAGCAGGCCACAGGGAACTGGGGCCAACGTCCTGACTTTC. Protein sequence: CASRPQGTGANVLTF. The full variable domain, completed using reference TRBV5-1 and TRBJ2-6, is KAGVTQTPRYLIKTRGQQVTLSCSPISGHRSVSWYQQTPGQGLQFLFEYFSETQRNKGNFPGRFSGRQFSNSRSEMNVSTLELGDSALYLCASRPQGTGANVLTFGAGSRLTVL.